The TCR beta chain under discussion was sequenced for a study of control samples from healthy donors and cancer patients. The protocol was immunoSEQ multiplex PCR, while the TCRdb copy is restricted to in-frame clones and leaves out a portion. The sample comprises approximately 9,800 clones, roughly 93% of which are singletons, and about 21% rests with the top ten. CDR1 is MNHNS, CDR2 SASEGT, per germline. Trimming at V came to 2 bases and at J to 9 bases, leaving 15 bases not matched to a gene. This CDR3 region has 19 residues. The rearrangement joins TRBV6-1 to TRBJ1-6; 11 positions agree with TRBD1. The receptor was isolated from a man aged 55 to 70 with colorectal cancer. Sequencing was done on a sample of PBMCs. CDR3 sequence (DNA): TGTGCCAGCAGTGAAAGGATAGGGGACAGGGGGAATCCTAGTTCACCCCTCCACTTT. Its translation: CASSERIGDRGNPSSPLHF.